This TCR beta chain was identified in a study of cytomegalovirus exposure and HLA in healthy donors. About the study: Caucasian-associated ancestry cluster membership applied to 75% to 85% of around 400 genotyped donors. Study-level points and caveats: TCR beta V- and J-gene trimming was later associated with a missense DCLRE1C variant.

PCR employed 60 Vbeta and 13 Jbeta primers. Original data processing: Counted up in a later analysis, unique TCR beta chains came to about 80 million, with around 10 million shared. TCRdb's copy holds only in-frame clones and misses some; the assay was immunoSEQ multiplex PCR. Clone size and the V and J calls come from that table; the DNA yielded D and trimming. This sample has approximately 140,000 clones; about three quarters occur once, and the top ten carry 1.5%. About this clone: Its antigen is not known.

CDR3 length: 14 amino acids. Trimming removed 0 bases at V and 4 bases at J, with 9 bases between. Germline V CDR1 and CDR2: KGHSH, LQKENI. The V and J genes are TRBV18 and TRBJ1-2; D is ambiguous. The clonotype was recovered from a woman aged 18-35 years in good health and CMV-seronegative. What was sequenced was PBMCs. CDR3 bases: TGTGCCAGCTCACCACCGGCAGGATTCTATGGCTACACCTTC. Protein sequence: CASSPPAGFYGYTF.